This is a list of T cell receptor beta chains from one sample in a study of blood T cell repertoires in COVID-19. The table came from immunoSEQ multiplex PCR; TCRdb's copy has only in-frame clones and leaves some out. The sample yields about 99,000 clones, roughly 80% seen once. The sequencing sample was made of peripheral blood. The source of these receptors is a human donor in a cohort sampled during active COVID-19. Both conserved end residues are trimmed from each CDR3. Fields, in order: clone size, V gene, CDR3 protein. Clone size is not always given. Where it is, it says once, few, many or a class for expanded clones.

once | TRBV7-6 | ASSRSGTGGGEQF
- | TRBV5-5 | ASSFNLDRGILYGYT
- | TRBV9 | ASSPQQGGNSPLH
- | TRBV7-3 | ASSFGQGAGKTEAF
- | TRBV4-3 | ASSQDIAGEAF
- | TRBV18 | ASSPQQGFYGYT
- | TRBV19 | ASSIRNSYNSPLH
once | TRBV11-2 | ASSVPPSGRSQETQY
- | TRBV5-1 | ASSLVGSVYNEQF
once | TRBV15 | ATSRDPTRGGNTIY
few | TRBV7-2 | ASSLDRRLGYT
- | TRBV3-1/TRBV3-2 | ASSQLRTSGPYEQY
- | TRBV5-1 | ASSGTGLNTEAF
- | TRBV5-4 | ASSIQGSNQPQH
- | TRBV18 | ASSPFSSDHSNQPQH
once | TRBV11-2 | ASSRTSGGQETQY